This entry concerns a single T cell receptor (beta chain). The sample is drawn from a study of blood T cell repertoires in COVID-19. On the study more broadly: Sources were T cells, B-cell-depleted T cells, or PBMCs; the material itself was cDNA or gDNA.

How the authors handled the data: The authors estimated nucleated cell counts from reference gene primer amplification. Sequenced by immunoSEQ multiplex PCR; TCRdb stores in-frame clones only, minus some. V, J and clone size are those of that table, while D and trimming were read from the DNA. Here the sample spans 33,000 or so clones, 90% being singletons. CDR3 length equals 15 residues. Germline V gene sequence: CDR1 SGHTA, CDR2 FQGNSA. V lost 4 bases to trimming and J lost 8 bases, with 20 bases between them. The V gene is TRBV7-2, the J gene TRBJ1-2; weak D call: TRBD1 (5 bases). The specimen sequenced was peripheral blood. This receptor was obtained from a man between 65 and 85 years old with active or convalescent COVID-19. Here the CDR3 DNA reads TGTGCCAGCAGCTGGGGCGAGACACGTCTTCGCGGCTACACCTTC. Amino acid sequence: CASSWGETRLRGYTF. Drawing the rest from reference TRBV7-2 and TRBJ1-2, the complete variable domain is GAGVSQSPSNKVTEKGKDVELRCDPISGHTALYWYRQSLGQGLEFLIYFQGNSAPDKSGLPSDRFSAERTGGSVSTLTIQRTQQEDSAVYLCASSWGETRLRGYTFGSGTRLTVV.